Below, 3 T cell receptor beta chains from the same sample are listed, as sequenced in a study of a mutant IDH1 vaccine in newly diagnosed glioma. Antigens for these TCRs are unknown. Assay used: immunoSEQ multiplex PCR; TCRdb lists only in-frame clones, some missing. This table has tens of thousands of clones, 90% to 95% appearing once. Time point in this sample: week 5, during vaccination. Vaccination comprised doses that each held 300 ug of mutant IDH1 20-mer peptide, plus topical imiquimod. The material was PBMCs, obtained from a glioma patient whose treatment included an IDH1 peptide vaccine. The receptors were sampled from a woman in her forties or fifties with glioma.

J is TRBJ2-1 and V is TRBV6-6; 8 nucleotides align to TRBD2. Germline V gene lookup returns CDR1 MNHNY and CDR2 SVGAGI (reference sequence). The V and J ends lost 2 bases and 4 bases, in that order; junction bases with no gene match: 4. The CDR3 loop spans 15 amino acids. In nucleotides, the CDR3 is TGTGCCAGCAGTTACGCGACGGGAGGGTACAATGAGCAGTTCTTC. Translating it yields CASSYATGGYNEQFF.

The chain recombines TRBV7-3 with TRBJ2-7; 12 bases line up with TRBD2. This CDR3 spans 15 amino acids. Germline V gene sequence: CDR1 SGHTA, CDR2 FQGTGA. V lost 5 bases, J lost 4 bases, and 6 bases stayed unmatched. This chain's CDR3 is CASSPQTSGRYEQYF. DNA of the CDR3: TGTGCCAGCAGCCCGCAGACTAGCGGGAGATACGAGCAGTACTTC.

CDR3 sequence reads: CASSPLSEQYF. The CDR3 bases are TGTGCCAGCAGTCCCTTAAGCGAGCAGTACTTC. The chain couples TRBV28 to TRBJ2-7; D is unresolved. The ends were cut back, 5 bases at V and 6 bases at J, with 8 bases in the middle. This CDR3 is built from 11 residues. Germline lookup yields CDR1 MDHEN and CDR2 SYDVKM. Filled out from reference TRBV28 and TRBJ2-7, the complete variable domain reads DVKVTQSSRYLVKRTGEKVFLECVQDMDHENMFWYRQDPGLGLRLIYFSYDVKMKEKGDIPEGYSVSREKKERFSLILESASTNQTSMYLCASSPLSEQYFGPGTRLTVT.